These T cell receptor beta chains were read from a single sample in a study of OX40 agonist ivuxolimab in advanced cancers. Libraries were prepared by immunoSEQ multiplex PCR; TCRdb keeps only in-frame clonotypes and omits some of them. The sample consists of about 55,000 clones, approximately 86% of them appearing once. Sequencing was performed on CD4+ or CD8+ T cells sorted from blood, taken in a trial of the OX40 agonist ivuxolimab. All receptors derive from an adult with an advanced solid tumor such as melanoma, head and neck, liver or kidney cancer. The CDR3 runs from the conserved cysteine through the conserved F or W. A D gene is named only where the DNA matches it firmly. Clone size is shown for a subset of rows, as once, few, many or a class of expanded clone.

v_gene	d_gene	abundance	j_gene	CDR3aa	CDR3nt
TRBV19	.	.	TRBJ1-1	CASKTRFGPGTPNTEAFF	TGTGCCAGTAAAACCCGTTTCGGACCCGGGACACCAAACACTGAAGCTTTCTTT
TRBV11-3	.	.	TRBJ2-1	CASSALRGGEQFF	TGTGCCAGCAGCGCACTCAGGGGGGGCGAGCAGTTCTTC
TRBV6-1	.	few	TRBJ1-5	CASSEIRAGPNQPQHF	TGTGCCAGCAGTGAAATAAGGGCAGGACCGAATCAGCCCCAGCATTTT
TRBV4-3	TRBD1	.	TRBJ1-3	CASSPGGLRSYSGNTIYF	TGCGCCAGCAGCCCAGGGGGCCTTCGCTCCTACTCTGGAAACACCATATATTTT
TRBV29-1	TRBD1	.	TRBJ2-2	CSVRHTWDSGTDTGELFF	TGCAGCGTTCGTCATACATGGGACAGTGGCACGGACACCGGGGAGCTGTTTTTT
TRBV5-4	.	.	TRBJ2-1	CASSLGGGTGGEQFF	TGTGCCAGCAGCTTGGGAGGCGGGACCGGGGGTGAGCAGTTCTTC
TRBV25-1	.	.	TRBJ2-3	CASSEWGRGSSTDTQYF	TGTGCCAGCAGTGAATGGGGGCGGGGGTCATCCACAGATACGCAGTATTTT
TRBV7-3	TRBD1	.	TRBJ2-7	CAGTPPEKGADEQYF	TGTGCCGGTACCCCCCCCGAAAAGGGGGCCGACGAGCAGTACTTC
TRBV5-6	TRBD1	.	TRBJ2-5	CASSLGTGGRETQYF	TGTGCCAGCAGCCTGGGGACAGGGGGCAGGGAGACCCAGTACTTC
TRBV19	TRBD1	.	TRBJ2-2	CASDGDRGRSGELFF	TGTGCCAGCGACGGGGACAGGGGGCGATCCGGGGAGCTGTTTTTT
TRBV7-3	TRBD2	.	TRBJ2-2	CASSLTGLAGTSGELFF	TGTGCCAGCAGCTTAACAGGACTAGCGGGGACATCCGGGGAGCTGTTTTTT
TRBV7-3	TRBD1	.	TRBJ2-1	CASSPPPGQGDNEQFF	TGTGCCAGCAGCCCCCCCCCGGGACAGGGAGACAATGAGCAGTTCTTC
TRBV6-5	.	.	TRBJ1-2	CASNGGGNGYTF	TGTGCCAGCAACGGCGGAGGGAATGGCTACACCTTC
TRBV7-9	TRBD2	once	TRBJ2-7	CASSLDGGSYEQYF	TGTGCCAGCAGCTTAGACGGGGGGTCCTACGAGCAGTACTTC
TRBV7-8	TRBD2	.	TRBJ2-1	CASSSFGGVSYNEQFF	TGTGCCAGCAGCTCGTTTGGGGGGGTGAGCTACAATGAGCAGTTCTTC
TRBV29-1	.	.	TRBJ2-1	CSVVSWGRVNEQFF	TGCAGCGTTGTGAGTTGGGGGCGCGTCAATGAGCAGTTCTTC
TRBV11-2	.	.	TRBJ1-6	CASSLVVGPPSALHF	TGTGCCAGCAGCTTAGTGGTGGGCCCGCCATCGGCCCTCCACTTT
TRBV7-6	.	few	TRBJ2-7	CASSGDVSYEQYF	TGTGCCAGCAGCGGAGACGTATCCTACGAGCAGTACTTC
TRBV4-1	.	.	TRBJ2-7	CASSQDKRAWDEQYF	TGCGCCAGCAGCCAAGATAAGAGGGCTTGGGACGAGCAGTACTTC
TRBV6-5	.	.	TRBJ2-3	CASSPGGTDTQYF	TGTGCCAGCAGCCCAGGAGGGACAGATACGCAGTATTTT
TRBV7-9	.	.	TRBJ1-2	CASSWRSPTLNYGYTF	TGTGCCAGCAGCTGGAGGTCACCAACTCTTAACTATGGCTACACCTTC
TRBV28	.	.	TRBJ1-2	CASSSTGTYLYGYTF	TGTGCCAGCAGTTCAACAGGGACCTACCTGTATGGCTACACCTTC